Presented here are 20 T cell receptor beta chains from one specimen sequenced in a study of blood T cell repertoires in COVID-19 (TCRdb year 2020). Library preparation was by the immunoSEQ multiplex PCR assay. TCRdb took over this immuneACCESS table, retaining in-frame rearrangements with V and J assigned. Such tables are incomplete; in checked studies, under half of the missing clones stem from an unresolved V gene, and the remainder is unexplained. This sample comprises 200,000 to 300,000 clones, roughly 88% of them detected only once. The ten largest clones capture roughly 0.8% of the sample. What was sequenced was peripheral blood. These receptors originate from a woman aged 30 to 39 with acute or convalescent COVID-19.

This sequence joins TRBV11-2 and TRBJ2-2; 12 bases are a match to TRBD2. V lost 4 bases to trimming and J lost 6 bases; unmatched junction nucleotides: 6. The CDR3 runs 16 residues. Germline V gene sequence: CDR1 SGHAT, CDR2 FQNNGV. CDR3 coding DNA: TGTGCCAGCAGCTCCGGACTAGCGGGAATAGCCGGGGAGCTGTTTTTT. Translated, it gives CASSSGLAGIAGELFF.

This sequence joins TRBV14 and TRBJ2-2, with D possibly matching TRBD1 (5 bases). Trimming pared 1 base from V and 4 bases from J, leaving 22 bases between. From germline, CDR1 is SGHDN and CDR2 FVKESK. The CDR3 sequence is 19 residues long. CDR3 nucleotide sequence: TGTGCCAGCAGCCAAGTTAGTGGCGCAGGGATGGGCGGCACCGGGGAGCTGTTTTTT. Its translation is CASSQVSGAGMGGTGELFF.

The chain recombines TRBV27 with TRBJ2-7; 10 bases align to TRBD1. After removal of 5 bases from V and 2 bases from J, the junction contained 3 bases not matched to a gene. CDR1 and CDR2 (germline): MNHEY, SMNVEV (reference sequence). The CDR3 spans 14 residues. CDR3 residues: CASSAGQGPYEQYF. The CDR3 DNA follows: TGTGCCAGCAGTGCGGGACAGGGGCCCTACGAGCAGTACTTC.

The rearrangement uses TRBV6-2 or TRBV6-3 and TRBJ2-7, with 11 positions matching TRBD2. The V segment lost 4 bases and the J segment 2 bases; nucleotides outside the gene matches: 7. The CDR3 spans 16 residues. CDR1 and CDR2 from the germline V gene are MNHEY and SVGEGT. The CDR3 sequence is CASSSALAGETYEQYF. Written as DNA, the CDR3 is TGTGCCAGCAGTTCGGCACTAGCGGGGGAGACCTACGAGCAGTACTTC.

V and J are TRBV7-2 and TRBJ1-1; 7 positions agree with TRBD1. The V segment lost 2 bases and the J segment 0 bases; nucleotides outside the gene matches: 0. The CDR3 runs to 14 residues. Germline V CDR1 and CDR2: SGHTA, FQGNSA. CDR3: CASSLQGVNTEAFF. CDR3 coding DNA: TGTGCCAGCAGCTTACAGGGGGTGAACACTGAAGCTTTCTTT.

The chain joins TRBV6-5 to TRBJ2-7, with a tentative D call TRBD2 (6 bases). The CDR3 has 15 residues. Germline V gives CDR1 MNHEY, CDR2 SVGAGI. Trimming stripped 6 bases from V and 0 bases from J, with 15 bases between. CDR3 DNA sequence: TGTGCCAGCAGCATAGCGGCCGAGTCCTCCTACGAGCAGTACTTC. This sequence encodes CASSIAAESSYEQYF.

The chain recombines TRBV7-2 with TRBJ1-1; D possibly corresponds to TRBD1 (6 bases). There are 15 residues in the CDR3. Trimming removed 1 base from V and 11 bases from J, with 20 bases in between. Germline V lookup: CDR1 SGHTA, CDR2 FQGNSA. The CDR3 DNA reads as TGTGCCAGCAGCTTAGTAGCCCCCGGCGGGGGCAAGGCTTTCTTT. It codes for CASSLVAPGGGKAFF. Full variable domain (rest looked up from reference TRBV7-2 and TRBJ1-1): GAGVSQSPSNKVTEKGKDVELRCDPISGHTALYWYRQSLGQGLEFLIYFQGNSAPDKSGLPSDRFSAERTGGSVSTLTIQRTQQEDSAVYLCASSLVAPGGGKAFFGQGTRLTVV.

This clone came up a few times. The V and J genes are TRBV5-6 and TRBJ2-7; perhaps TRBD1 as D (7 bases). Trimming pared 4 bases from V and 4 bases from J, leaving 21 bases between. CDR1 and CDR2 (germline): SGHDT, YYEEEE. The CDR3 totals 16 residues. The CDR3 spells CASSPTPTGRIYEQYF. CDR3 DNA sequence: TGTGCCAGCAGCCCTACCCCGACAGGGAGGATATACGAGCAGTACTTC.

The rearrangement uses TRBV6-1 and TRBJ2-5; no definite D call. The CDR3 totals 12 residues. Germline CDR1 MNHNS, CDR2 SASEGT. Trimming cost V 2 bases and J 5 bases, with 6 bases left between them. The CDR3 nucleotides are TGTGCCAGCAGTGAAACCCGGGAGACCCAGTACTTC. This codes for CASSETRETQYF.

This clone showed up just once. The genes are TRBV7-6 and TRBJ2-7; D might be TRBD1 (6 bases). Germline V gene lookup returns CDR1 SGHVS and CDR2 FNYEAQ. Between the trimmed V and J ends, which lost 3 bases and 4 bases, there was a span of 13 bases. The CDR3 has 14 residues. CDR3 in amino acids: CASSFFGRGYEQYF. The CDR3 DNA is TGTGCCAGCAGCTTTTTCGGCAGGGGATACGAGCAGTACTTC.

The V and J genes are TRBV10-2 and TRBJ2-1; unclear D gene. CDR3 size: 12 residues. V dropped 7 bases and J dropped 7 bases, with 11 bases sitting between them. Germline lookup yields CDR1 WSHSY and CDR2 SAAADI. In DNA, the CDR3 is TGCGCCAGCACGAGGCAATGGAATGAGCAGTTCTTC. Its translation: CASTRQWNEQFF.

The CDR3 protein is CASSLSKLAGFNEQFF. The CDR3 nucleotides are TGTGCCAGCAGTTTATCGAAACTAGCGGGATTTAATGAGCAGTTCTTC. The chain combines TRBV27 with TRBJ2-1, with TRBD2 matching 10 bases. CDR1 and CDR2 (germline): MNHEY, SMNVEV (reference sequence). The CDR3 consists of 16 residues. Losses at the gene ends were 0 bases for V and 7 bases for J; bases not matched to a gene: 6.

The CDR3 reads CASSRGTSGYTF. The CDR3 DNA sequence: TGTGCCAGCAGTAGAGGGACATCTGGCTACACCTTC. This chain uses TRBV7-9 with TRBJ1-2, with D possibly being TRBD1 (6 bases). Germline loops: CDR1 SEHNR, CDR2 FQNEAQ (reference sequence). The CDR3 runs to 12 residues. V gave up 6 bases and J gave up 7 bases, with 12 bases separating them.

The chain uses TRBV9 and TRBJ2-7; 9 nucleotides agree with TRBD2. After removal of 3 bases from V and 1 base from J, the junction contained 5 bases not matched to a gene. CDR1 and CDR2 (germline): SGDLS, YYNGEE. The CDR3 covers 15 residues. CDR3 DNA sequence: TGTGCCAGCAGCGCCGTAGCGGGGGCTTCCTACGAGCAGTACTTC. As protein: CASSAVAGASYEQYF.

The chain has TRBV14 and TRBJ2-6; TRBD1 matches at 9 bases. The germline V gene encodes CDR1 SGHDN and CDR2 FVKESK. There are 23 residues in the CDR3. V dropped 0 bases and J dropped 2; count of bases not matched to a gene: 20. For the CDR3, the DNA is TGTGCCAGCAGCCAAGATTTGCTTTCTATGGGGGACAGGGTGATTCCTGGGGCCAACGTCCTGACTTTC. Its translation: CASSQDLLSMGDRVIPGANVLTF. The full variable domain, its missing parts supplied by reference TRBV14 and TRBJ2-6, is EAGVTQFPSHSVIEKGQTVTLRCDPISGHDNLYWYRRVMGKEIKFLLHFVKESKQDESGMPNNRFLAERTGGTYSTLKVQPAELEDSGVYFCASSQDLLSMGDRVIPGANVLTFGAGSRLTVL.

The chain joins TRBV21-1 to TRBJ2-2; no DNA check was done on the table's D call, TRBD2. TRBV21-1 is deemed a pseudogene. This CDR3 has 19 residues. This chain's CDR3 is CASSKTPTSGRPNTGELFF. CDR3 sequence (DNA): TGTGCCAGCAGCAAAACCCCGACTAGCGGGAGGCCGAACACCGGGGAGCTGTTTTTT.

CDR3 sequence (DNA): TGTGCCTGGAGTGTAAAGAGCTCCTACAATGAGCAGTTCTTC. Translating gives CAWSVKSSYNEQFF. The chain carries TRBV30 and TRBJ2-1; the D is unclear. Germline V lookup: CDR1 GTSNPN, CDR2 SVGIG (reference sequence). The CDR3 runs 14 residues. Trimming removed 0 bases from V and 0 bases from J, with 6 bases in between. Drawing the rest from reference TRBV30 and TRBJ2-1, the complete variable domain is SQTIHQWPATLVQPVGSPLSLECTVEGTSNPNLYWYRQAAGRGLQLLFYSVGIGQISSEVPQNLSASRPQDRQFILSSKKLLLSDSGFYLCAWSVKSSYNEQFFGPGTRLTVL.

The chain links TRBV11-1 to TRBJ2-3; 7 nucleotides align to TRBD2. The CDR3 totals 15 residues. Germline V lookup: CDR1 SGHAT, CDR2 FQDESV (reference sequence). The V and J ends lost 2 bases and 1 base, in that order; junction bases with no gene match: 3. CDR3 DNA sequence: TGTGCCAGCAGCTTACTGGCGGGAGGCACAGATACGCAGTATTTT. This translates into CASSLLAGGTDTQYF.

V usage is TRBV19 and J usage is TRBJ2-1, with TRBD2 matching over 12 bases. The CDR3 runs 16 residues. V dropped 5 bases and J dropped 3; count of bases not matched to a gene: 5. From germline, CDR1 is LNHDA and CDR2 SQIVND (reference sequence). The CDR3 nucleotides read TGTGCCAGTAGTCAAAGGACTAGCGGGATCTACAATGAGCAGTTCTTC. This translates into CASSQRTSGIYNEQFF.

The J gene is TRBJ2-2, the V gene TRBV19; D is unresolved. V lost 5 bases and J 0 bases, leaving 4 bases between the germline ends. From germline, CDR1 is LNHDA and CDR2 SQIVND (reference sequence). The CDR3 contains 13 residues. CDR3 bases: TGTGCCAGTAGTGCGACGAACACCGGGGAGCTGTTTTTT. Its protein is CASSATNTGELFF.